This T cell receptor beta chain is from a study of shared clonotypes between healthy human individuals. Study-level results: The diversity represented, both genetic and in exposure history, was limited by few donors.

This clone came up a few times. Its cognate antigen is unknown. This same CDR3 is encoded by further DNA sequences in the sample. V lost 0 bases to trimming and J lost 3 bases; unmatched junction nucleotides: 1. The length of the CDR3 is 14 residues. Looked up from germline, CDR1 is GTSNPN and CDR2 is SVGIG (reference sequence). CD8 cells regarded as naive lacked CD45RO, were positively chosen for CCR7, and omitted terminally differentiated effector memory CD45RA+ cells. Everyone who donated was a Caucasian adult who lived in Nashville, Tennessee. Profiling relied on immunoSEQ multiplex PCR, and the TCRdb table lists in-frame clones only, not all of them. Here the sample spans some 2 million clones, approximately 94% being singletons.

Sample: naive CD8+ T cells sorted from blood. The receptor was derived from a man younger than 35 in good health. The V gene is TRBV30, the J gene TRBJ2-7, with 11 bases that match TRBD1. In DNA, the CDR3 is TGTGCCTGGAGTGTTGGGACAGGGGGCTACGAGCAGTACTTC. Its protein is CAWSVGTGGYEQYF.